The 26 T cell receptor beta chains presented below share a single source sample, sequenced in a study of Graves' ophthalmopathy and Graves' hyperthyroidism. RNA transcripts yielded amplified TCR beta CDR3 regions. Second-round multiplex PCR followed a first-round RT-PCR using HTBI primers. One entry per CDR3 protein results from TCRdb running MiXCR on the multiplex PCR reads. The profile shows 200,000 to 300,000 distinct CDR3 sequences, around 45% of them singletons. Sequencing was carried out using peripheral blood. These receptors all come from an adult man with Graves' ophthalmopathy.

The chain uses TRBV7-9 and TRBJ1-1; no clear D. The CDR3 contains 14 residues. Germline lookup yields CDR1 SEHNR and CDR2 FQNEAQ (reference sequence). The V end lost 5 bases, the J end lost 3 bases, and 13 bases lay between the germline ends. CDR3 DNA: TGTGCCAGCAGCCGAACCGCCTGGGACACTGAAGCTTTCTTT. It translates to CASSRTAWDTEAFF.

In this sample, this clonotype turned up a few times. The rearrangement links TRBV24-1 to TRBJ2-5, with D perhaps being TRBD1 or TRBD2 (5 bases each). V was pared by 4 bases and J by 5 bases, with 16 bases between. The germline V gene has CDR1 KGHDR and CDR2 SFDVKD. The CDR3 extends over 15 amino acids. As DNA, the CDR3 is TGTGCCACCAGTGACTTGGGGCCAGGACTGGAGACCCAGTACTTC. Its translation: CATSDLGPGLETQYF.

The chain couples TRBV6-6 to TRBJ2-7; unclear D gene. Germline assignment: CDR1 MNHNY and CDR2 SVGAGI (reference sequence). The CDR3 contains 11 residues. V lost 7 bases and J lost 5, with 9 bases in between. This chain's CDR3 is CASTDQDEQYF. Written as DNA, the CDR3 is TGTGCCAGCACCGATCAGGACGAGCAGTACTTC.

This chain joins TRBV2 and TRBJ1-2; TRBD1 matches 12 bases. This CDR3 spans 15 amino acids. The junction had 5 bases not matched to a gene; V was cut back by 1 base and J by 8 bases. Germline-derived CDR1 and CDR2 are SNHLY and FYNNEI. The CDR3 protein is CASSEGGQGARGYTF. DNA of the CDR3: TGTGCCAGCAGTGAAGGGGGACAGGGGGCGCGAGGCTACACCTTC. Complete variable domain (other parts from reference TRBV2 and TRBJ1-2): EPEVTQTPSHQVTQMGQEVILRCVPISNHLYFYWYRQILGQKVEFLVSFYNNEISEKSEIFDDQFSVERPDGSNFTLKIRSTKLEDSAMYFCASSEGGQGARGYTFGSGTRLTVV.

The rearrangement links TRBV7-3 to TRBJ2-7; TRBD2 matches at 8 bases. The CDR3 is made up of 15 amino acids. V was pared by 4 bases and J by 2 bases, with 7 bases of the junction left unmatched. Germline V gene lookup returns CDR1 SGHTA and CDR2 FQGTGA. CDR3 in amino acids: CASSSGAGLAYEQYF. CDR3 DNA sequence: TGTGCCAGCAGCTCGGGGGCGGGACTAGCCTACGAGCAGTACTTC.

This clonotype was observed many times. V gene TRBV29-1 combines with J gene TRBJ1-2; no reliable D call. The CDR3 is 11 amino acids. Germline loops: CDR1 SQVTM, CDR2 ANQGSEA. Between the trimmed V and J ends, which lost 7 bases and 4 bases, there was a span of 10 bases. DNA for the CDR3: TGCAGCGCCCGGACGGCCTATGGCTACACCTTC. Its protein is CSARTAYGYTF.

The table lists this clonotype with a few counts. The genes are TRBV2 and TRBJ1-2; no reliable D call. The CDR3 is 13 amino acids. CDR1 SNHLY and CDR2 FYNNEI come from the germline V gene. Deletions cut 6 bases from V and 5 bases from J, with 13 bases between. In DNA, the CDR3 is TGTGCCAGCAGCGGGATAGTGGGGTATGGCTACACCTTC. Its protein product is CASSGIVGYGYTF.

The rearrangement uses TRBV7-2 and TRBJ2-7, with 8 bases fitting TRBD2. The CDR3 spans 15 residues. The germline gives CDR1 SGHTA, CDR2 FQGNSA. The ends lost 5 bases at V and 6 bases at J; junction bases unmatched: 12. CDR3 in DNA: TGTGCCAGCAGCCCGACCGGACTAGCCCCCTCCGAGCAGTACTTC. Translation gives CASSPTGLAPSEQYF.

This clonotype appeared a few times. V gene TRBV4-2 combines with J gene TRBJ1-2; no definite D call. Germline assignment: CDR1 LGHNA and CDR2 YNFKEQ. The CDR3 totals 16 residues. The germline V and J ends were trimmed by 0 bases and 7 bases, with 18 bases remaining between them. As DNA, the CDR3 is TGTGCCAGCAGCCAAGAAGGTGGCAGGCCCACGGGTGGCTACACCTTC. It specifies CASSQEGGRPTGGYTF.

The V gene is TRBV7-2, the J gene TRBJ2-7; D uncertain. The J call may be wrong; the DNA end is better matched by TRBJ2-5. CDR3 size: 13 residues. Germline V CDR1 and CDR2: SGHTA, FQGNSA. The CDR3 protein is CASSKTRAETQYF. The CDR3 DNA follows: TGTGCCAGCAGCAAGACCCGAGCCGAGACCCAGTACTTC.

This clonotype has a count of ten or more. V is TRBV29-1 and J is TRBJ1-4; D unresolved. V lost 2 bases and J 5 bases, leaving 9 bases between the germline ends. Germline CDR1 and CDR2: SQVTM and ANQGSEA. The CDR3 sequence is 13 residues long. The CDR3 DNA reads TGCAGCGTTGAACCCAGCCTAAATGAAAAACTGTTTTTT. This codes for CSVEPSLNEKLFF. The full variable domain, completed using reference TRBV29-1 and TRBJ1-4, is SAVISQKPSRDICQRGTSLTIQCQVDSQVTMMFWYRQQPGQSLTLIATANQGSEATYESGFVIDKFPISRPNLTFSTLTVSNMSPEDSSIYLCSVEPSLNEKLFFGSGTQLSVL.

This chain connects TRBV10-3 to TRBJ2-5; no firm D call. Per germline, CDR1 ENHRY and CDR2 SYGVKD. V was clipped by 4 bases and J by 4 bases, with 4 bases between them. The CDR3 covers 11 residues. The CDR3 is CAISGRETQYF. As DNA, the CDR3 is TGTGCCATCAGTGGAAGAGAGACCCAGTACTTC.

This chain links TRBV15 with TRBJ2-7; 8 bases agree with TRBD1. This CDR3 spans 14 amino acids. Per germline, CDR1 LNHNV and CDR2 YYDKDF (reference sequence). Germline trimming cut 3 bases from V and 4 bases from J; bases unmatched to any gene: 5. In DNA form, the CDR3 reads TGTGCCACCAGCAGCTGGGACAGGTGGTACGAGCAGTACTTC. This gives the protein CATSSWDRWYEQYF.

The V gene is TRBV29-1, the J gene TRBJ1-2, with D perhaps matching TRBD1 (5 bases). Trimming pared 7 bases from V and 4 bases from J, leaving 13 bases between. Germline CDR1 and CDR2: SQVTM and ANQGSEA. The CDR3 loop spans 12 amino acids. The CDR3 nucleotides are TGCAGCGCCGGGGGATCAAGCTATGGCTACACCTTC. Its translation is CSAGGSSYGYTF.

The chain has TRBV6-4 and TRBJ1-6; D might be TRBD1 (6 bases). V shed 3 bases and J shed 7 bases, with 13 bases lying between them. The CDR3 length is 15 residues. CDR1 MRHNA and CDR2 SNTAGT come from the germline V gene. The chain's CDR3 is CASSDSQGHNSPLHF. The CDR3 coding sequence is TGTGCCAGCAGTGATTCCCAGGGACACAATTCACCCCTCCACTTT.

This chain links TRBV20-1 with TRBJ1-2; D remains unclear. The CDR3 is 13 amino acids. V lost 0 bases to trimming and J lost 6 bases, with 11 bases between them. Germline V gene data show CDR1 as DFQATT and CDR2 as SNEGSKA (reference sequence). The CDR3 is CSARDRLGDGYTF. CDR3 DNA sequence: TGCAGTGCTAGAGATCGTCTGGGAGATGGCTACACCTTC.

This clonotype was counted at least ten times. The chain is built from TRBV15 and TRBJ2-5, with D possibly being TRBD1 (6 bases). V was pared by 4 bases and J by 9 bases, with 18 bases between. The CDR3 contains 14 residues. Per the germline V gene, CDR1 is LNHNV and CDR2 is YYDKDF (reference sequence). The CDR3 here is CATSMLEQGQAQYF. DNA for the CDR3: TGTGCCACCAGCATGTTAGAGCAGGGGCAGGCCCAGTACTTC.

This clonotype was detected ten times or more. V gene TRBV29-1 combines with J gene TRBJ1-3; D unclear. V lost 4 bases, J lost 0 bases, and 7 bases lay in between. Germline V gene data show CDR1 as SQVTM and CDR2 as ANQGSEA. This CDR3 is built from 13 residues. The CDR3 loop reads CSVVGLSGNTIYF. CDR3 coding DNA: TGCAGCGTTGTCGGGCTCTCTGGAAACACCATATATTTT.

This chain joins TRBV29-1 and TRBJ2-5; 9 nucleotides agree with TRBD2. Germline values: CDR1 SQVTM, CDR2 ANQGSEA. The CDR3 totals 16 residues. The V gene end was trimmed by 0 bases and the J gene end by 4 bases; junction bases not matched to a gene: 9. CDR3 sequence reads: CSVEERSGSRIETQYF. The CDR3, as DNA: TGCAGCGTTGAAGAGCGTAGCGGGAGTCGGATAGAGACCCAGTACTTC.

This rearrangement joins TRBV19 to TRBJ1-6, with no clear D. The CDR3 runs 16 residues. CDR1 and CDR2 (germline): LNHDA, SQIVND (reference sequence). The V gene lost 2 bases and the J gene lost 6 bases, with 14 bases spanning the gap. This chain's CDR3 is CASSILGGTLNSPLHF. CDR3 nucleotide sequence: TGTGCCAGTAGTATATTGGGCGGAACTCTTAATTCACCCCTCCACTTT.

This chain links TRBV10-1 with TRBJ1-1; no firm D call. There are 13 residues in the CDR3. V lost 0 bases to trimming and J lost 3 bases, with 5 bases between them. Germline values: CDR1 WNHNN, CDR2 SYGVQD (reference sequence). The CDR3 spells CASSESGYTEAFF. CDR3 in DNA: TGCGCCAGCAGTGAGTCAGGGTACACTGAAGCTTTCTTT.

This clonotype occurred a few times. The rearrangement links TRBV9 to TRBJ1-3, with unresolved D. CDR3 length: 15 amino acids. Germline CDR1 and CDR2: SGDLS and YYNGEE. The germline V and J ends were trimmed by 4 bases and 4 bases, with 15 bases remaining between them. CDR3 residues: CASSSPGLRGNTIYF. The CDR3 DNA reads TGTGCCAGCAGCTCTCCGGGCCTGCGGGGAAACACCATATATTTT.

This chain joins TRBV7-6 and TRBJ2-3; D ambiguous. This CDR3 spans 13 amino acids. V lost 2 bases and J 4 bases, leaving 7 bases between the germline ends. Germline V gene lookup returns CDR1 SGHVS and CDR2 FNYEAQ. The CDR3 DNA reads TGTGCCAGCAGCTTACGCGACCCAGATACGCAGTATTTT. Its translation: CASSLRDPDTQYF.

The chain links TRBV19 to TRBJ1-5; D is unresolved. CDR1 LNHDA and CDR2 SQIVND come from the germline V gene (reference sequence). V lost 3 bases and J lost 7, with 10 bases in between. There are 13 residues in the CDR3. Written as DNA, the CDR3 is TGTGCCAGTAGTATCAACCCACAGCAGCCCCAGCATTTT. Its protein product is CASSINPQQPQHF.

This clonotype was seen a few times. This sequence joins TRBV20-1 and TRBJ2-6; 7 bases line up with TRBD1. Unmatched junction bases numbered 5, after V lost 3 bases and J lost 0 bases. Germline assignment: CDR1 DFQATT and CDR2 SNEGSKA (reference sequence). CDR3 length: 16 amino acids. The CDR3 nucleotides are TGCAGTGCTAGGACAGGGTGGGGCTCTGGGGCCAACGTCCTGACTTTC. Its protein is CSARTGWGSGANVLTF.

The chain uses TRBV24-1 and TRBJ2-7; the D is unclear. CDR1 and CDR2 (germline): KGHDR, SFDVKD. CDR3 length: 13 residues. Trimming removed 0 bases at V and 7 bases at J, with 9 bases between. The CDR3 loop reads CATSDLGRGEQYF. The CDR3 nucleotides read TGTGCCACCAGTGATTTGGGCAGAGGAGAGCAGTACTTC.